One and the same sample provided the 23 T cell receptor beta chains below, sequenced in a study of low-dose radiotherapy and immunotherapy resistance in tumors. Time point meaning: before trial treatment. With TRAV- and TRBV-specific primers, first-strand cDNA was made, covering the alpha and beta chains. For amplifying TCRs, the PCR ran for 15 to 20 cycles with Phusion, which was used together with a constant-region primer and the adapter on the V primers. TCRdb re-derived calls from the reads in MiXCR, one entry per CDR3 protein. The sample carries tens of thousands of distinct CDR3 sequences, less than 40% recorded once. The source was PBMCs, collected before treatment. These receptors were obtained from a female donor with ovarian cancer.

This clonotype was found many times. The rearrangement links TRBV4-1 to TRBJ2-3; TRBD2 might be the D (6 bases). V shed 0 bases and J shed 9 bases, with 13 bases lying between them. Germline V CDR1 and CDR2: MGHRA, YSYEKL. This CDR3 region has 14 residues. The CDR3, as DNA: TGCGCCAGCAGCCAAGATCGGGGGAGTTGGACGCAGTATTTT. Its translation is CASSQDRGSWTQYF.

This clonotype occurred many times. The chain is built from TRBV19 and TRBJ2-5; TRBD2 might be the D (5 bases). From germline, CDR1 is LNHDA and CDR2 SQIVND (reference sequence). The length of the CDR3 is 13 residues. Trimming pared 4 bases from V and 2 bases from J, leaving 8 bases between. The CDR3 region is CASSSRRQETQYF. The CDR3 DNA is TGTGCCAGTAGTAGTAGGAGGCAAGAGACCCAGTACTTC.

The chain links TRBV7-2 to TRBJ2-7, with TRBD2 matching over 9 bases. The CDR3 loop spans 17 amino acids. Germline assignment: CDR1 SGHTA and CDR2 FQGNSA. After removal of 1 base from V and 3 bases from J, the junction contained 10 bases not matched to a gene. The CDR3 coding sequence is TGTGCCAGCAGCTTAGGCTCCTTAGGACTAGCGATCTACGAGCAGTACTTC. It translates to CASSLGSLGLAIYEQYF.

The count of this clonotype is one. V usage is TRBV10-3 and J usage is TRBJ2-3; 8 bases map to TRBD2. CDR1 is ENHRY, CDR2 SYGVKD, per germline. The CDR3 extends over 12 amino acids. V lost 10 bases to trimming and J lost 6 bases; unmatched junction nucleotides: 6. CDR3: CATGLATDTQYF. CDR3 nucleotides: TGTGCCACAGGACTAGCAACCGATACGCAGTATTTT.

This clonotype was detected ten times or more. The chain links TRBV12-3 or TRBV12-4 to TRBJ2-1, with D tentatively TRBD2 (6 bases). V was shortened by 6 bases and J by 7 bases, with 16 bases between the two germline ends. CDR3 length equals 14 residues. The CDR3 sequence: CASSPGGPTNEQFF. The CDR3 nucleotides read TGTGCCAGCAGCCCCGGAGGGCCGACGAATGAGCAGTTCTTC.

At least ten counts were recorded for this clonotype. The chain links TRBV9 to TRBJ1-2, with D tentatively TRBD1 (6 bases). Trimming took 3 bases from V and 3 from J, leaving 21 bases between them. Germline values: CDR1 SGDLS, CDR2 YYNGEE. The CDR3 consists of 17 residues. CDR3 DNA sequence: TGTGCCAGCAGCGAGTCGGACTACAGAGGGGGTTACTATGGCTACACCTTC. This encodes CASSESDYRGGYYGYTF.

This clonotype was detected many times. The junction shows a germline mismatch at one end, possibly a read error. The genes are TRBV2 and TRBJ2-2; 7 nucleotides line up with TRBD2. The V gene's germline CDR1 is SNHLY and CDR2 FYNNEI. The CDR3 runs to 13 residues. The CDR3 is CAQDGGNAGELFF. The CDR3 DNA reads TGTGCCCAGGACGGGGGGAACGCCGGGGAGCTGTTTTTT.

In its sample, this clonotype was seen many times. This chain joins TRBV12-3 or TRBV12-4 and TRBJ2-2, with TRBD2 matching over 8 bases. The V segment lost 3 bases and the J segment 1 base; nucleotides outside the gene matches: 1. The CDR3 extends over 15 amino acids. The CDR3 DNA reads TGTGCCAGCAGTTTTGCGGGGGGGAACACCGGGGAGCTGTTTTTT. This encodes CASSFAGGNTGELFF.

The V call is TRBV4-1, the J call TRBJ1-1; D not resolved. The germline V and J ends were trimmed by 1 base and 0 bases, with 12 bases remaining between them. The CDR3 totals 16 residues. In germline, CDR1 is MGHRA, CDR2 YSYEKL. The CDR3 sequence: CASSQGLGRMNTEAFF. For the CDR3, the DNA is TGCGCCAGCAGCCAAGGGCTAGGACGGATGAACACTGAAGCTTTCTTT.

The chain links TRBV20-1 to TRBJ2-3, with 9 bases identical to TRBD2. J was trimmed by 0 bases and V by 6 bases; bases with no gene match: 7. The germline gives CDR1 DFQATT, CDR2 SNEGSKA (reference sequence). The CDR3 is 15 residues long. In nucleotides, the CDR3 is TGCAGTGCGGTAGAAGCGGGGGGAAGCACAGATACGCAGTATTTT. Protein: CSAVEAGGSTDTQYF.

This clonotype was counted a few times. The rearrangement joins TRBV5-1 to TRBJ1-1, with D uncertain. CDR1 and CDR2 (germline): SGHRS, YFSETQ. CDR3 length: 18 amino acids. V lost 3 bases to trimming and J lost 3 bases, with 24 bases between them. The CDR3 nucleotides read TGCGCCAGCAGCTGGAGCCCCCCCACCCCGAATTGGGACACTGAAGCTTTCTTT. This codes for CASSWSPPTPNWDTEAFF.

This clonotype was observed at least ten times. The chain has TRBV15 and TRBJ1-6, with no clear D. The CDR3 contains 15 residues. Trimming cost V 1 base and J 7 bases, with 11 bases left between them. Germline V gives CDR1 LNHNV, CDR2 YYDKDF (reference sequence). The CDR3 sequence is CATSRGGSQNSPLHF. The CDR3, as DNA: TGTGCCACCAGCAGAGGCGGGTCACAAAATTCACCCCTCCACTTT.

This clonotype appeared many times. This chain joins TRBV19 and TRBJ2-2; either TRBD1 or TRBD2 may supply D (7 bases each). The CDR3 sequence is 15 residues long. Per the germline V gene, CDR1 is LNHDA and CDR2 is SQIVND (reference sequence). Trimming took off 5 bases at V and 3 bases at J, with 13 bases between the two ends. As DNA, the CDR3 is TGTGCCAGTAGTCAGGGGGGGTCGGACACCGGGGAGCTGTTTTTT. As protein: CASSQGGSDTGELFF.

This chain links TRBV24-1 with TRBJ2-7; D is possibly TRBD2 (6 bases). Trimming took off 7 bases at V and 2 bases at J, with 14 bases between the two ends. Germline V gene data show CDR1 as KGHDR and CDR2 as SFDVKD. The CDR3 is made up of 14 amino acids. In nucleotides, the CDR3 is TGTGCCACCAGCGGGGGACCCAACGCCTACGAGCAGTACTTC. Translated, it gives CATSGGPNAYEQYF.

The sample holds many counts of this clonotype. The chain is built from TRBV12-3 or TRBV12-4 and TRBJ2-5; D not resolved. Trimming removed 2 bases at V and 2 bases at J, with 9 bases between. This CDR3 has 14 amino acids. As DNA, the CDR3 is TGTGCCAGCAGTTTAACAGTCGGGCAAGAGACCCAGTACTTC. Amino acids: CASSLTVGQETQYF.

This clonotype has only one observation. The gene calls are TRBV20-1 and TRBJ2-1, with no clear D. This CDR3 region has 10 residues. CDR1 and CDR2 (germline): DFQATT, SNEGSKA (reference sequence). Trimming took 6 bases from V and 5 from J, leaving 5 bases between them. The CDR3 loop reads CSAPDNEQFF. The DNA of the CDR3 is TGCAGTGCCCCGGACAATGAGCAGTTCTTC.

This clonotype appeared many times. This chain joins TRBV7-2 and TRBJ1-1, with unresolved D. This CDR3 is built from 17 residues. V lost 3 bases to trimming and J lost 1 base, with 18 bases between them. The germline V gene has CDR1 SGHTA and CDR2 FQGNSA. The CDR3 loop is CASSLTLMGNGNTEAFF. The CDR3 coding sequence is TGTGCCAGCAGCTTGACCTTAATGGGGAACGGGAACACTGAAGCTTTCTTT.

The V call is TRBV20-1, the J call TRBJ1-5, with D possibly matching TRBD1 (5 bases). V was trimmed by 5 bases and J by 4 bases, leaving 9 bases between them. CDR3 length equals 12 residues. Germline CDR1 reads DFQATT; CDR2 reads SNEGSKA (reference sequence). The chain's CDR3 is CSAGATNQPQHF. CDR3 nucleotides: TGCAGTGCTGGGGCGACAAATCAGCCCCAGCATTTT.

Details on this clonotype: This likely reflects a read error, since a far larger clone is one base away. The CDR3 region is CASSVGPGLGNEQFF. DNA for the CDR3: TGTGCCAGCAGCGTAGGCCCAGGGTTGGGGAACGAGCAGTTCTTC. This rearrangement joins TRBV9 to TRBJ2-1, with D maybe TRBD1 (5 bases). This CDR3 is built from 15 residues. Germline V CDR1 and CDR2: SGDLS, YYNGEE. V was trimmed by 0 bases and J by 10 bases, leaving 17 bases between them.

In this sample, this clonotype turned up many times. The chain has TRBV25-1 and TRBJ2-7; the D gene is possibly TRBD1 (6 bases). Germline CDR1 MGHDK, CDR2 SYGVNS. This CDR3 comprises 16 residues. The ends were cut back, 0 bases at V and 2 bases at J, with 14 bases in the middle. CDR3 sequence reads: CASSEYGPGHPYEQYF. In DNA form, the CDR3 reads TGTGCCAGCAGTGAATATGGGCCGGGACACCCCTACGAGCAGTACTTC.

This clonotype was detected once. This rearrangement joins TRBV18 to TRBJ2-1; D assignment may be TRBD1 or TRBD2 (6 bases each). In germline, CDR1 is KGHSH, CDR2 LQKENI. The CDR3 is made up of 14 amino acids. Trimming shortened V by 5 bases and J by 0 bases, and 8 bases separated the two germline ends. The CDR3 loop reads CASSGGPSYNEQFF. The CDR3 DNA reads as TGTGCCAGCTCAGGGGGGCCCTCCTACAATGAGCAGTTCTTC.

The CDR3 DNA sequence: TGCAGTGCTAGACGAGGGACTAGCGGGAGTATGACAGATACGCAGTATTTT. Translating gives CSARRGTSGSMTDTQYF. The chain is built from TRBV20-1 and TRBJ2-3; 14 bases match TRBD2. V lost 2 bases, J lost 3 bases, and 7 bases stayed unmatched. CDR3 size: 17 residues. Germline lookup yields CDR1 DFQATT and CDR2 SNEGSKA (reference sequence).

This clonotype was detected ten times or more. The rearrangement uses TRBV5-1 and TRBJ1-2; 9 nucleotides align to TRBD1. This CDR3 has 15 amino acids. J was trimmed by 4 bases and V by 4 bases; bases with no gene match: 8. Per the germline V gene, CDR1 is SGHRS and CDR2 is YFSETQ. For the CDR3, the DNA is TGCGCCAGCAGCCCAGCGGGGACAGGGCCCTATGGCTACACCTTC. Translated: CASSPAGTGPYGYTF. Using reference TRBV5-1 and TRBJ1-2 for the parts outside the CDR3, the full variable domain is KAGVTQTPRYLIKTRGQQVTLSCSPISGHRSVSWYQQTPGQGLQFLFEYFSETQRNKGNFPGRFSGRQFSNSRSEMNVSTLELGDSALYLCASSPAGTGPYGYTFGSGTRLTVV.